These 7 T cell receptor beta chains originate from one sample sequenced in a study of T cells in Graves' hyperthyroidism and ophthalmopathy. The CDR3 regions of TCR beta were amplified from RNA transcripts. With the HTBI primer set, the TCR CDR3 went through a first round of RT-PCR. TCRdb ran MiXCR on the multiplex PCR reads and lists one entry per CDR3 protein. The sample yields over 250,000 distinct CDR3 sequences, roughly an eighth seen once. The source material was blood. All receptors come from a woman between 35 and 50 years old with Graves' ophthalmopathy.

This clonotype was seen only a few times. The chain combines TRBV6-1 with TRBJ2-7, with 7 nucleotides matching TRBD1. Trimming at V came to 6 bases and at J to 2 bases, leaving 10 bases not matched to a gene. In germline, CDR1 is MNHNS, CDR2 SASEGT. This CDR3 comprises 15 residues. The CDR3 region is CASSKQGLRPYEQYF. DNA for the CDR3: TGTGCCAGCAGCAAACAGGGGCTTCGCCCCTACGAGCAGTACTTC.

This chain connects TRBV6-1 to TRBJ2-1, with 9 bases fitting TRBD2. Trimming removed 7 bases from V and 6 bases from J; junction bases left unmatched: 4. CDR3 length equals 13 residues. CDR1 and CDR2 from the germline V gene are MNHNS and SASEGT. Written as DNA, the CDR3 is TGTGCCAGCAATCTAGCGGGGATCAATGAGCAGTTCTTC. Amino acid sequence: CASNLAGINEQFF.

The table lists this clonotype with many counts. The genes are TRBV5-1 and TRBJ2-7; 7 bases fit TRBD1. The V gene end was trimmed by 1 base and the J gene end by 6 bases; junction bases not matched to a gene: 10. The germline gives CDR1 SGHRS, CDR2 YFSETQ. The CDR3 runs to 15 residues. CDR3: CASSLSNVGGGEQYF. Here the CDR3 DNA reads TGCGCCAGCAGCTTGTCGAATGTAGGGGGCGGCGAGCAGTACTTC.

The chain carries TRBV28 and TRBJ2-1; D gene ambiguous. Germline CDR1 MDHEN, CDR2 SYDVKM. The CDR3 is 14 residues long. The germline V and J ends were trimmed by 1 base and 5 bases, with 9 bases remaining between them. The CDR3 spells CASSLFGSHNEQFF. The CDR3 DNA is TGTGCCAGCAGTTTATTTGGTAGCCACAATGAGCAGTTCTTC.

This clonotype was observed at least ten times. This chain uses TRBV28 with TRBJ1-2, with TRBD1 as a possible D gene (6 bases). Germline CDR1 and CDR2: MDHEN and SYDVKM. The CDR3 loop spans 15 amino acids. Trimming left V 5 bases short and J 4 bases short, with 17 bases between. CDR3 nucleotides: TGTGCCAGCAGTCCTTGGACAGTTGTGGTCTATGGCTACACCTTC. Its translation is CASSPWTVVVYGYTF.

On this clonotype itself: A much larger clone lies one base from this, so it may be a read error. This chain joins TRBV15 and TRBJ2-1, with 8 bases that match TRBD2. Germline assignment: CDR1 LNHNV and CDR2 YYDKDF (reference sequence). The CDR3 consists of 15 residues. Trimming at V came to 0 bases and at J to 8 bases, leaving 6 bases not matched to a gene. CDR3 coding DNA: TGTGCCACCAGCAGAGAAGGTACTAGCGGCTATGAGCAGTTCTTC. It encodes CATSREGTSGYEQFF.

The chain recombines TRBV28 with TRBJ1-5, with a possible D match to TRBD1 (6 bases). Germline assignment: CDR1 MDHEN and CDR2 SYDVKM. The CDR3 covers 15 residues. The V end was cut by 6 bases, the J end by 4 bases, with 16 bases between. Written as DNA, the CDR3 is TGTGCCAGCAGCCCCCTTGGGGGGGCTAATCAGCCCCAGCATTTT. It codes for CASSPLGGANQPQHF.